Listed below are T cell receptor beta chains from one sample, sequenced in a study of blood T cell repertoires in COVID-19. The method was immunoSEQ multiplex PCR; TCRdb's version includes in-frame clones alone and lacks a portion of them. The table shows roughly 220,000 clones, with approximately 90% occurring only once. Material for sequencing was peripheral blood. These receptor sequences come from a man aged 80 or over with acute or convalescent COVID-19. Both conserved end residues are part of each CDR3. A D gene is named only where the DNA matches it firmly. Clone size is shown for a subset of rows, as once, few, many or a class of expanded clone.

V gene	D gene	J gene	clone size	CDR3 DNA	CDR3 protein
TRBV18	TRBD1	TRBJ1-4	NA	TGTGCCAGCTCACCGATCCAGGACAGGCGGCGGAATGAAAAACTGTTTTTT	CASSPIQDRRRNEKLFF
TRBV5-6	TRBD1	TRBJ1-2	NA	TGTGCCAGCAGCTTGGTACCCGGGACAGCAGGCGGCTACACCTTC	CASSLVPGTAGGYTF
TRBV5-1	TRBD1	TRBJ2-7	NA	TGCGCCAGCAGCCCGGGACAGGGGGTCTCCTACGAGCAGTACTTC	CASSPGQGVSYEQYF
TRBV2	NA	TRBJ2-7	NA	TGTGCCAGCACCAGAACCCCACAGGGTTCCTACGAGCAGTACTTC	CASTRTPQGSYEQYF
TRBV6-5	NA	TRBJ2-7	once	TGTGCCACCTCGATCAGTCTCTCCTACGAGCAGTACTTC	CATSISLSYEQYF
TRBV5-4	NA	TRBJ1-5	NA	TGTGCCAGCAGCATCGACGGGGATCAGCCCCAGCATTTT	CASSIDGDQPQHF
TRBV9	NA	TRBJ1-1	NA	TGTGCCAGCAGCGTTCAGGGTGACACTGAAGCTTTCTTT	CASSVQGDTEAFF
TRBV21-1	NA	TRBJ2-1	NA	TGTGCCAGCAGCAAAGGGACTAGCGGGATCTCCTACAATGAGCAGTTCTTC	CASSKGTSGISYNEQFF
TRBV5-6	NA	TRBJ2-2	NA	TGTGCCAGCAAAAGGGGCTACCTAAACACCGGGGAGCTGTTTTTT	CASKRGYLNTGELFF
TRBV5-1	TRBD2	TRBJ2-2	NA	TGCGCCAGCAGCACTTCTAGCGGGAGGATAGGGGAGCTGTTTTTT	CASSTSSGRIGELFF
TRBV6-1	NA	TRBJ2-3	NA	TGTGCCAGCAGTGAACTCCCAGGGACTAGCACAGATACGCAGTATTTT	CASSELPGTSTDTQYF
TRBV10-3	NA	TRBJ2-1	few	TGTGCCATCAGTGACGGTACCGGGGACAATGAGCAGTTCTTC	CAISDGTGDNEQFF
TRBV10-3	NA	TRBJ2-1	NA	TGTGCCATCAGCGAGCCCAGCGGGCTGTACAATGAGCAGTTCTTC	CAISEPSGLYNEQFF